This T cell receptor beta chain was observed in a study of spatial heterogeneity in lung cancer. Study at large: Alpha-chain detections were consistently fewer than beta-chain detections among the sequences. Every unique TCR and UMI combination, on average, appeared more than ten times in raw reads. Points from the study as a whole: Ubiquitous nonsynonymous mutations were tracked by counts of ubiquitous expanded TCRs, and regional ones by counts of regional expanded TCRs. Intratumoral expanded alpha and beta TCR counts were found to track tumor mutation counts.

TCRdb independently ran MiXCR on the 5' RACE reads; one entry per CDR3 protein. The table has roughly 4,500 distinct CDR3 sequences, 8.4% seen once. This clonotype was counted many times. The target antigen is unknown. Time point indicated: sample taken at primary tumor resection. Sequencing covered unsorted whole RNA taken from tumor, nontumor lung or frozen PBMC. This TCR was recovered from a male donor with early-stage non-small cell lung cancer. The sample consisted of lung tumor tissue, taken at surgery.

CDR3 region: CASRETGELYEQYF. Written as DNA, the CDR3 is TGTGCCAGCAGAGAGACAGGGGAGCTGTACGAGCAGTACTTC. J is TRBJ2-7 and V is TRBV12-3 or TRBV12-4, with TRBD1 identical over 8 bases. The ends lost 6 bases at V and 4 bases at J; junction bases unmatched: 8. CDR3 length: 14 amino acids.